These 18 T cell receptor beta chains were all obtained from the same sample, sequenced in a study of cytomegalovirus exposure and HLA in healthy donors. The PCR made use of 60 Vbeta and 13 Jbeta primers. The protocol was immunoSEQ multiplex PCR, while the TCRdb copy is restricted to in-frame clones and leaves out a portion. The sample consists of some 140,000 clones, about 84% of them appearing once. Source material: PBMCs. Receptor source: a middle-aged woman in good health and CMV-seropositive.

The V gene is TRBV28, the J gene TRBJ1-2; no clear D gene. Germline V gene data show CDR1 as MDHEN and CDR2 as SYDVKM. The CDR3 covers 14 residues. V was clipped by 5 bases and J by 6 bases, with 16 bases between them. CDR3 loop: CASSPYLRSDGYTF. Written as DNA, the CDR3 is TGTGCCAGCAGTCCCTACCTACGAAGTGATGGCTACACCTTC.

CDR3 loop: CASIPCQAPSGNTIYF. In DNA form, the CDR3 reads TGCGCCAGCATACCTTGCCAGGCACCCTCTGGAAACACCATATATTTT. The V gene is TRBV23-1, the J gene TRBJ1-3; D is uncertain. TRBV23-1 is an ORF, and what it does is uncertain. Trimming cost V 7 bases and J 0 bases, with 16 bases left between them. The CDR3 extends over 16 amino acids.

The chain uses TRBV7-9 and TRBJ2-7, with 7 bases matching TRBD2. The germline CDR1 and CDR2 sequences are SEHNR and FQNEAQ (reference sequence). The CDR3 contains 17 residues. V dropped 4 bases and J dropped 2; count of bases not matched to a gene: 14. The CDR3 coding sequence is TGTGCCAGCAGCTCCCCGCCGTCTAGCGGCAAAGCCTACGAGCAGTACTTC. This codes for CASSSPPSSGKAYEQYF.

The rearrangement links TRBV29-1 to TRBJ2-7; TRBD2 matches 8 bases. CDR1 and CDR2 from the germline V gene are SQVTM and ANQGSEA. The CDR3 length is 15 residues. J lost 3 bases, V lost 4 bases, and 11 bases had no gene match. The CDR3 nucleotides are TGCAGCGTTGTAGCGGGCGGGAGGCCAGGCTACGAGCAGTACTTC. As protein: CSVVAGGRPGYEQYF.

This clone occurred a few times. The CDR3 region has the DNA TGTGCCAGCAGCTTTCAGGCAGGGAATCAGCCCCAGCATTTT. Amino acid sequence: CASSFQAGNQPQHF. The chain couples TRBV5-6 to TRBJ1-5; weak D call: TRBD1 (5 bases). V was shortened by 2 bases and J by 4 bases, with 10 bases between the two germline ends. There are 14 residues in the CDR3. Germline V lookup: CDR1 SGHDT, CDR2 YYEEEE.

The V call is TRBV5-6, the J call TRBJ2-7; perhaps TRBD1 as D (5 bases). V was pared by 0 bases and J by 0 bases, with 7 bases between. This CDR3 is 14 amino acids long. The germline gives CDR1 SGHDT, CDR2 YYEEEE. This chain's CDR3 is CASSLGTSSYEQYF. The CDR3 DNA sequence: TGTGCCAGCAGCTTGGGGACAAGCTCCTACGAGCAGTACTTC.

The J gene is TRBJ1-1, the V gene TRBV7-3; 9 bases are a match to TRBD1. With 5 bases clipped from V and 5 bases from J, the junction kept 3 bases outside the gene matches. CDR3 size: 13 residues. Germline CDR1 SGHTA, CDR2 FQGTGA. Here the CDR3 reads CASSQDRGTEAFF. CDR3 in DNA: TGTGCCAGCAGCCAGGACAGGGGAACTGAAGCTTTCTTT.

This chain connects TRBV30 to TRBJ2-7, with D possibly matching TRBD1 (5 bases). The CDR3 runs to 13 residues. Trimming shortened V by 4 bases and J by 3 bases, and 13 bases separated the two germline ends. CDR1 and CDR2 from the germline V gene are GTSNPN and SVGIG (reference sequence). CDR3 bases: TGTGCCTGGACGCAGGGCCAAAACTACGAGCAGTACTTC. It is translated as CAWTQGQNYEQYF.

The V and J genes are TRBV11-2 and TRBJ1-5; D may be TRBD1 (6 bases). From germline, CDR1 is SGHAT and CDR2 FQNNGV. The CDR3 is 15 residues long. V shed 1 base and J shed 6 bases, with 13 bases lying between them. The CDR3 nucleotides are TGTGCCAGCAGCTTAGGGGCAGGGGTAGGTCAGCCCCAGCATTTT. It specifies CASSLGAGVGQPQHF. The entire variable domain, with the rest obtained from reference TRBV11-2 and TRBJ1-5, is as follows: EAGVAQSPRYKIIEKRQSVAFWCNPISGHATLYWYQQILGQGPKLLIQFQNNGVVDDSQLPKDRFSAERLKGVDSTLKIQPAKLEDSAVYLCASSLGAGVGQPQHFGDGTRLSIL.

The chain employs TRBV27 and TRBJ1-1, with 10 bases fitting TRBD1. Trimming at V came to 2 bases and at J to 3 bases, leaving 9 bases not matched to a gene. The CDR3 length is 17 residues. Germline loops: CDR1 MNHEY, CDR2 SMNVEV (reference sequence). CDR3 sequence reads: CASSLMGTGVIYTEAFF. CDR3 sequence (DNA): TGTGCCAGCAGTTTAATGGGGACAGGGGTCATATACACTGAAGCTTTCTTT.

This rearrangement joins TRBV18 to TRBJ1-5, with TRBD1 identical over 8 bases. CDR3 size: 15 residues. Germline loops: CDR1 KGHSH, CDR2 LQKENI. V was clipped by 2 bases and J by 3 bases; unmatched bases: 3. For the CDR3, the DNA is TGTGCCAGCTCACCAGCGACAGGGGCCAATCAGCCCCAGCATTTT. Its protein product is CASSPATGANQPQHF.

The chain recombines TRBV9 with TRBJ2-3; D is undetermined. V was clipped by 4 bases and J by 1 base, with 7 bases between them. The CDR3 contains 13 residues. Germline V gives CDR1 SGDLS, CDR2 YYNGEE. The CDR3 coding sequence is TGTGCCAGCAGCCTCCAGGGCACAGATACGCAGTATTTT. Protein sequence: CASSLQGTDTQYF. The whole variable domain, remainder taken from reference TRBV9 and TRBJ2-3, is DSGVTQTPKHLITATGQRVTLRCSPRSGDLSVYWYQQSLDQGLQFLIQYYNGEERAKGNILERFSAQQFPDLHSELNLSSLELGDSALYFCASSLQGTDTQYFGPGTRLTVL.

The chain carries TRBV7-2 and TRBJ2-3; unclear D gene. This CDR3 spans 14 amino acids. The germline gives CDR1 SGHTA, CDR2 FQGNSA. Trimming removed 1 base at V and 2 bases at J, with 7 bases between. CDR3 in amino acids: CASSLDATTDTQYF. The CDR3 coding sequence is TGTGCCAGCAGCTTAGACGCTACCACAGATACGCAGTATTTT.

This sequence joins TRBV7-2 and TRBJ2-3, with 7 bases that match TRBD2. This CDR3 contains 18 residues. Germline CDR1 reads SGHTA; CDR2 reads FQGNSA. J lost 1 base, V lost 2 bases, and 12 bases had no gene match. Here the CDR3 reads CASSLYGHAGAGTDTQYF. In DNA form, the CDR3 reads TGTGCCAGCAGCTTATATGGCCACGCGGGAGCGGGCACAGATACGCAGTATTTT. Variable domain in full (rest from reference TRBV7-2 and TRBJ2-3): GAGVSQSPSNKVTEKGKDVELRCDPISGHTALYWYRQSLGQGLEFLIYFQGNSAPDKSGLPSDRFSAERTGGSVSTLTIQRTQQEDSAVYLCASSLYGHAGAGTDTQYFGPGTRLTVL.

This clone was observed a few times. The V and J genes are TRBV6-1 and TRBJ2-7; D possibly corresponds to TRBD2 (5 bases). Germline assignment: CDR1 MNHNS and CDR2 SASEGT. The CDR3 contains 13 residues. Trimming removed 3 bases from V and 2 bases from J, with 8 bases in between. The CDR3 spells CASSEGRTYEQYF. CDR3 bases: TGTGCCAGCAGTGAGGGGAGAACCTACGAGCAGTACTTC.

The rearrangement links TRBV28 to TRBJ1-5; 7 bases map to TRBD1. Germline V gene sequence: CDR1 MDHEN, CDR2 SYDVKM. V trimming: 7 bases; J trimming: 3 bases; junction bases outside the gene matches: 9. This CDR3 is built from 15 residues. This CDR3 reads CASTLRGQINQPQHF. The CDR3 region has the DNA TGTGCCAGCACCTTGAGGGGACAGATCAATCAGCCCCAGCATTTT.

The chain employs TRBV15 and TRBJ2-7; 13 nucleotides align to TRBD2. In germline, CDR1 is LNHNV, CDR2 YYDKDF (reference sequence). The V and J ends lost 3 bases and 6 bases, in that order; junction bases with no gene match: 5. This CDR3 contains 15 residues. The CDR3 DNA reads as TGTGCCACCAGCAGCGGACTAGCGGGAGACCGCGAGCAGTACTTC. Translation: CATSSGLAGDREQYF.

The chain uses TRBV6-1 and TRBJ2-7, with D tentatively TRBD1 (5 bases). Germline assignment: CDR1 MNHNS and CDR2 SASEGT. Trimming left V 9 bases short and J 2 bases short, with 8 bases between. CDR3 length equals 11 residues. CDR3 sequence: CASVGAYEQYF. In nucleotides, the CDR3 is TGTGCCAGTGTAGGGGCCTACGAGCAGTACTTC.